These 27 T cell receptor beta chains originate from one sample sequenced in a study of CD8 T cells in Susac syndrome. RNA in amounts of roughly 0.5 to 1 ug was reverse transcribed with random hexamers. TCRdb used MiXCR to reprocess the immunoSEQ multiplex PCR reads, holding one entry per CDR3 protein. The data contain 150,000 to 200,000 distinct CDR3 sequences, roughly nine tenths of them singletons. The material sequenced was CD4+ T cells from PBMCs. These receptors all stem from a human donor with Susac syndrome.

CDR3 amino acids: CASSTTGNYGYTF. In DNA form, the CDR3 reads TGTGCCAGCAGCACCACAGGAAACTATGGCTACACCTTC. The genes are TRBV5-4 and TRBJ1-2, with a tentative D call TRBD1 (5 bases). CDR3 size: 13 residues. The V and J ends lost 4 bases and 2 bases respectively, with 9 bases between them. Germline lookup yields CDR1 SGHNT and CDR2 YYREEE (reference sequence).

The V call is TRBV2, the J call TRBJ2-1; unclear D gene. From germline, CDR1 is SNHLY and CDR2 FYNNEI. Trimming removed 1 base at V and 15 bases at J, with 13 bases between. CDR3 length: 12 residues. The CDR3: CASSEGLVSLFF. In DNA form, the CDR3 reads TGTGCCAGCAGTGAAGGGTTAGTTTCACTGTTCTTC.

This clonotype is a singleton in its sample. This chain uses TRBV21-1 with TRBJ1-2. TRBV21-1 is labeled a pseudogene. The CDR3 spans 15 residues. The CDR3 loop is CASSTRPRGPYGYTF. In nucleotides, the CDR3 is TGTGCCAGCAGCACCCGGCCCCGAGGCCCTTATGGCTACACCTTC.

V gene TRBV13 combines with J gene TRBJ1-5; D is perhaps TRBD1 (6 bases). The CDR3 totals 16 residues. The germline V and J ends were trimmed by 0 bases and 1 base, with 10 bases remaining between them. Germline CDR1 is PRHDT and CDR2 is FYEKMQ (reference sequence). The CDR3 loop is CASSLGPGGSNQPQHF. CDR3 DNA sequence: TGTGCCAGCAGCTTAGGTCCGGGGGGCAGCAATCAGCCCCAGCATTTT.

V usage is TRBV6-2 or TRBV6-3 and J usage is TRBJ2-2; 11 nucleotides agree with TRBD2. CDR3 size: 17 residues. With V trimmed by 2 bases and J by 2 bases, 4 bases remained unmatched. Germline values: CDR1 MNHEY, CDR2 SVGEGT. As DNA, the CDR3 is TGTGCCAGCAGTTACCCGACTAGCGGGATTAACACCGGGGAGCTGTTTTTT. Translation: CASSYPTSGINTGELFF.

The chain couples TRBV5-1 to TRBJ2-7; D is unresolved. V gave up 5 bases and J gave up 0 bases, with 12 bases separating them. This CDR3 has 14 amino acids. Germline values: CDR1 SGHRS, CDR2 YFSETQ. The CDR3: CASSPHLSSYEQYF. As DNA, the CDR3 is TGCGCCAGCAGTCCTCACCTGAGCTCCTACGAGCAGTACTTC.

The V call is TRBV27, the J call TRBJ1-4, with 9 bases identical to TRBD1. The germline V gene has CDR1 MNHEY and CDR2 SMNVEV (reference sequence). This CDR3 comprises 13 residues. V trimming: 5 bases; J trimming: 13 bases; junction bases outside the gene matches: 8. The CDR3 region has the DNA TGTGCCAGCAGTCGACAGGGGGGGTTTGGACTGTTTTTT. Translation: CASSRQGGFGLFF. The variable domain in full, with the rest retrieved from reference TRBV27 and TRBJ1-4, is EAQVTQNPRYLITVTGKKLTVTCSQNMNHEYMSWYRQDPGLGLRQIYYSMNVEVTDKGDVPEGYKVSRKEKRNFPLILESPSPNQTSLYFCASSRQGGFGLFFGSGTQLSVL.

The genes are TRBV4-1 and TRBJ2-1, with D possibly TRBD1 on 6 matching bases. The length of the CDR3 is 16 residues. The V gene's germline CDR1 is MGHRA and CDR2 YSYEKL. The V gene lost 4 bases and the J gene lost 5 bases, with 18 bases spanning the gap. The CDR3 DNA reads as TGCGCCAGCAGCCTGAACAGGGAGCCTACCCACAATGAGCAGTTCTTC. Amino acid sequence: CASSLNREPTHNEQFF.

The rearrangement uses TRBV20-1 and TRBJ2-7; D uncertain. The germline V and J ends were trimmed by 6 bases and 0 bases, with 15 bases remaining between them. Germline loops: CDR1 DFQATT, CDR2 SNEGSKA (reference sequence). This CDR3 comprises 14 residues. CDR3 amino acids: CSARTYRSSYEQYF. The CDR3 DNA sequence: TGCAGTGCCCGGACCTACCGAAGCTCCTACGAGCAGTACTTC.

The chain employs TRBV9 and TRBJ1-2; tentative D call: TRBD1 (5 bases). Trimming stripped 0 bases from V and 0 bases from J, with 12 bases between. The germline CDR1 and CDR2 sequences are SGDLS and YYNGEE. This CDR3 has 16 amino acids. The CDR3 region has the DNA TGTGCCAGCAGCGTAGATGGGGCAGGAGCTAACTATGGCTACACCTTC. Amino acid sequence: CASSVDGAGANYGYTF.

The rearrangement joins TRBV30 to TRBJ2-1; 12 bases are a match to TRBD2. The CDR3 runs to 14 residues. Trimming removed 3 bases from V and 8 bases from J; junction bases left unmatched: 5. Per germline, CDR1 GTSNPN and CDR2 SVGIG (reference sequence). The CDR3 sequence is CAWRHLAGGYEQFF. In nucleotides, the CDR3 is TGTGCCTGGAGGCACCTAGCGGGGGGGTATGAGCAGTTCTTC.

The J gene is TRBJ1-3, the V gene TRBV7-9; possibly TRBD1 for D (6 bases). With 2 bases removed from V and 0 bases from J, the gap between germline ends came to 11 bases. CDR3 size: 16 residues. Germline CDR1 SEHNR, CDR2 FQNEAQ (reference sequence). The CDR3 sequence: CASSLKGESSGNTIYF. The CDR3, as DNA: TGTGCCAGCAGCTTAAAGGGGGAGAGCTCTGGAAACACCATATATTTT.

The chain has TRBV15 and TRBJ2-7; D may be TRBD1 (6 bases). V shed 5 bases and J shed 2 bases, with 13 bases lying between them. Germline V lookup: CDR1 LNHNV, CDR2 YYDKDF (reference sequence). This CDR3 is 14 amino acids long. The CDR3 region is CATSGIGGPYEQYF. For the CDR3, the DNA is TGTGCCACCAGCGGGATAGGGGGACCCTACGAGCAGTACTTC.

The chain employs TRBV7-3 and TRBJ1-3; perhaps TRBD1 as D (5 bases). From germline, CDR1 is SGHTA and CDR2 FQGTGA. Trimming took off 2 bases at V and 7 bases at J, with 12 bases between the two ends. The CDR3 sequence is 14 residues long. The CDR3, as DNA: TGTGCCAGCAGCTTAGGCCAGGGCGTGAACACCATATATTTT. Protein: CASSLGQGVNTIYF.

This chain links TRBV6-6 with TRBJ2-7; 7 positions agree with TRBD1. The CDR3 covers 14 residues. The V gene's germline CDR1 is MNHNY and CDR2 SVGAGI (reference sequence). Trimming removed 10 bases from V and 0 bases from J; junction bases left unmatched: 9. This CDR3 reads CATYSQGFSYEQYF. The CDR3 region has the DNA TGTGCCACCTATTCACAGGGGTTCTCCTACGAGCAGTACTTC.

V is TRBV19 and J is TRBJ2-1; the match to TRBD2 covers 11 bases. Germline values: CDR1 LNHDA, CDR2 SQIVND (reference sequence). The CDR3 runs to 14 residues. V lost 6 bases and J lost 9; bases outside the gene matches: 7. DNA for the CDR3: TGTGCCAGTAGCACTAGCGGGAGTAGTGTTGAGCAGTTCTTC. The encoded protein is CASSTSGSSVEQFF.

This chain joins TRBV20-1 and TRBJ2-1, with 8 bases that match TRBD1. CDR3 length: 17 residues. V shed 4 bases and J 4 bases; nucleotides not matched to a gene: 15. Germline V gene lookup returns CDR1 DFQATT and CDR2 SNEGSKA (reference sequence). In DNA, the CDR3 is TGCAGTGCTACCCTATTGGGGAGACAGGGGAGATACAATGAGCAGTTCTTC. It translates to CSATLLGRQGRYNEQFF.

The V and J genes are TRBV6-6 and TRBJ1-1; D call uncertain. This CDR3 has 13 amino acids. V was pared by 2 bases and J by 3 bases, with 7 bases between. Germline CDR1 reads MNHNY; CDR2 reads SVGAGI (reference sequence). The CDR3 DNA sequence: TGTGCCAGCAGTTACGACGGCGACACTGAAGCTTTCTTT. Its protein is CASSYDGDTEAFF.

V is TRBV29-1 and J is TRBJ2-7; D perhaps matches TRBD2 (5 bases). The V end was cut by 2 bases, the J end by 5 bases, with 10 bases between. CDR3 length: 12 residues. The germline V gene encodes CDR1 SQVTM and CDR2 ANQGSEA. As DNA, the CDR3 is TGCAGCGTTGAATTCAGCGGTCACGAGCAGTACTTC. Residues: CSVEFSGHEQYF.

CDR3 residues: CASSQVIGAGNTIYF. DNA of the CDR3: TGCGCCAGCAGCCAAGTGATAGGGGCCGGAAACACCATATATTTT. V gene TRBV4-1 combines with J gene TRBJ1-3; possibly TRBD1 for D (5 bases). The CDR3 extends over 15 amino acids. V lost 1 base and J 4 bases, leaving 11 bases between the germline ends. CDR1 is MGHRA and CDR2 is YSYEKL in the germline V gene.

This chain links TRBV20-1 with TRBJ1-1; D is ambiguous. V was pared by 0 bases and J by 6 bases, with 14 bases between. The length of the CDR3 is 14 residues. Per germline, CDR1 DFQATT and CDR2 SNEGSKA (reference sequence). CDR3 coding DNA: TGCAGTGCTAGAGATTCTCGGGGAAGTTCTGAAGCTTTCTTT. Translating gives CSARDSRGSSEAFF.

The chain links TRBV5-4 to TRBJ2-4; D tentatively fits TRBD1 or TRBD2 (5 bases each). Trimming took off 4 bases at V and 8 bases at J, with 22 bases between the two ends. This CDR3 comprises 16 residues. Germline CDR1 is SGHNT and CDR2 is YYREEE (reference sequence). For the CDR3, the DNA is TGTGCCAGCAGCGCAGCTCCGGACTTCAGGGTTGACATTCAGTACTTC. Its protein is CASSAAPDFRVDIQYF.

The rearrangement uses TRBV20-1 and TRBJ1-2, with D possibly being TRBD1 (6 bases). Trimming removed 3 bases at V and 4 bases at J, with 21 bases between. Germline-derived CDR1 and CDR2 are DFQATT and SNEGSKA (reference sequence). The CDR3 runs to 16 residues. The CDR3 coding sequence is TGCAGTGCTAGTTTAGGAGGGGGAGGAATCTCCTATGGCTACACCTTC. Protein product: CSASLGGGGISYGYTF.

The chain joins TRBV29-1 to TRBJ2-1, with 13 bases lining up with TRBD2. Losses at the gene ends were 7 bases for V and 7 bases for J; bases not matched to a gene: 13. CDR3 size: 16 residues. From germline, CDR1 is SQVTM and CDR2 ANQGSEA. CDR3 sequence (DNA): TGCAGCGCCAGCGGCAGGGGGACTAGCGGGAATAATGAGCAGTTCTTC. Translated, it gives CSASGRGTSGNNEQFF.

The CDR3, as DNA: TGCAGCGCTGAGGGGGGGCCGGAGACCCAGTACTTC. This codes for CSAEGGPETQYF. This chain links TRBV29-1 with TRBJ2-5; the D gene is possibly TRBD2 (7 bases). The ends were cut back, 7 bases at V and 5 bases at J, with 14 bases in the middle. The CDR3 is 12 residues long. Germline CDR1 reads SQVTM; CDR2 reads ANQGSEA.

This sequence joins TRBV5-1 and TRBJ2-1, with 14 nucleotides matching TRBD2. Per the germline V gene, CDR1 is SGHRS and CDR2 is YFSETQ. The trim removed 0 bases at V and 9 bases at J, leaving 5 bases unmatched. The CDR3 consists of 16 residues. CDR3 residues: CASSLEGLAGVGEQFF. The DNA of the CDR3 is TGCGCCAGCAGCTTGGAGGGACTAGCGGGAGTCGGTGAGCAGTTCTTC.

This rearrangement joins TRBV7-6 to TRBJ2-2; either TRBD1 or TRBD2 may fit D (6 bases each). V was pared by 3 bases and J by 0 bases, with 11 bases between. The CDR3 length is 16 residues. Germline V gives CDR1 SGHVS, CDR2 FNYEAQ. For the CDR3, the DNA is TGTGCCAGCAGCTTTTACGGGGGCTCGAACACCGGGGAGCTGTTTTTT. Protein sequence: CASSFYGGSNTGELFF.